This entry describes one TCR beta chain. Its antigen is unidentified. These data belong to a study of cytomegalovirus exposure and HLA in healthy donors. Study results and caveats: The study recorded 150 to 200 TCR beta chains that were cytomegalovirus-associated.

The repertoire was sequenced with immunoSEQ multiplex PCR; TCRdb's copy has only in-frame clones and lacks some. The repertoire holds about 330,000 clones, approximately 86% seen once, with approximately 1.1% in the top ten. V shed 5 bases, J shed 0 bases, and the junction held 5 bases outside the gene matches. The CDR3 is 15 amino acids. The V gene's germline CDR1 is SGHVS and CDR2 FNYEAQ. The chain uses TRBV7-6 and TRBJ2-3, with 7 bases aligning to TRBD2. The clonotype originates from a woman in her thirties in good health and CMV-seropositive. The material sequenced was PBMCs. CDR3 loop: CASSSGGGSTDTQYF. The DNA of the CDR3 is TGTGCCAGCAGCAGCGGCGGGGGAAGCACAGATACGCAGTATTTT.